The clone carrying this T cell receptor beta chain showed up just a few times. Antigen unknown. This sample stems from a study of beta chain features in type 1 diabetes. Study observations and caveats: Healthy donors had naive, central memory and Treg TCRB repertoires that appeared less similar than those seen among patients. TCRB rearrangement may or may not be influenced by HLA type; here this remained unresolved. For type 1 diabetes patients, VDJ junctions showed fewer insertions and more deletions. In every one of the four CD4+ subsets, TCRB CDR3s were moderately but significantly shorter in Type 1 diabetes patients.

Germline trimming cut 6 bases from V and 3 bases from J; bases unmatched to any gene: 7. Germline CDR1 reads SGHRS; CDR2 reads YFSETQ. CDR3 length: 14 residues. Sorting produced populations that all topped 95% purity. The authors reverse transcribed all of the isolated RNA, so sequencing captured expressed TCRB transcripts. The data were produced by immunoSEQ multiplex PCR, yet TCRdb's version contains in-frame clones alone and is incomplete. The sample has about 650,000 clones; 9.5% to 15% are singletons. The sequencing input was naive CD4+ T cells from blood. This TCR derives from a man aged 30 to 45 with type 1 diabetes. The chain uses TRBV5-1 and TRBJ2-5, with 8 nucleotides matching TRBD1. This chain's CDR3 is CASNQPDREETQYF. CDR3 DNA: TGCGCCAGCAACCAACCGGACAGGGAAGAGACCCAGTACTTC.